These 25 T cell receptor beta chains came from one sample sequenced in a study of control samples from healthy donors and cancer patients. This table comes from immunoSEQ multiplex PCR, and its TCRdb copy is limited to in-frame clones, with some not included. The sample consists of 200,000 to 250,000 clones, about 94% of them appearing once. The specimen was blood. These receptors were obtained from a man between 50 and 59 years old in good health.

This rearrangement joins TRBV21-1 to TRBJ2-7; the table's TRBD1 call for D was not verified on the DNA. TRBV21-1 is a documented pseudogene. The CDR3 has 16 amino acids. This CDR3 reads CASSKGRGFSSYEQYV. The CDR3, as DNA: TGTGCCAGCAGCAAGGGAAGGGGTTTCAGCTCCTACGAGCAGTACGTC.

This chain links TRBV6-6 with TRBJ1-6; weak D call: TRBD1 (5 bases). V was shortened by 0 bases and J by 7 bases, with 10 bases between the two germline ends. Germline CDR1 is MNHNY and CDR2 is SVGAGI (reference sequence). This CDR3 comprises 15 residues. The CDR3: CASSYSQAQNSPLHF. The CDR3 DNA reads TGTGCCAGCAGTTACTCACAGGCCCAGAATTCACCCCTCCACTTT.

This rearrangement joins TRBV4-2 to TRBJ2-2; D call uncertain. V lost 3 bases, J lost 7 bases, and 12 bases lay in between. There are 14 residues in the CDR3. The germline CDR1 and CDR2 sequences are LGHNA and YNFKEQ. The CDR3, as DNA: TGTGCCAGCAGCCACACCTACGGTGGCGGGGAGCTGTTTTTT. Amino acids: CASSHTYGGGELFF.

The chain links TRBV21-1 to TRBJ1-5. TRBV21-1 is deemed a pseudogene. This CDR3 has 17 amino acids. The CDR3 is CASSQRGGADKAQPQHF. The CDR3 bases are TGTGCCAGCAGTCAACGGGGGGGGGCGGATAAGGCTCAGCCCCAGCATTTT.

This chain links TRBV5-1 with TRBJ1-4; maybe TRBD1 (6 bases). The ends were cut back, 4 bases at V and 7 bases at J, with 14 bases in the middle. This CDR3 has 14 residues. Germline lookup yields CDR1 SGHRS and CDR2 YFSETQ. Here the CDR3 reads CASSQQGGGEKLFF. The CDR3 coding sequence is TGCGCCAGCAGCCAACAGGGCGGCGGTGAAAAACTGTTTTTT.

The chain is built from TRBV14 and TRBJ2-7; 8 positions match TRBD2. This CDR3 has 15 amino acids. The germline V gene has CDR1 SGHDN and CDR2 FVKESK. The V segment lost 4 bases and the J segment 0 bases; nucleotides outside the gene matches: 5. The CDR3 DNA follows: TGTGCCAGCAGCCCCGCGGGGGGCCGCTCCTACGAGCAGTACTTC. Its translation is CASSPAGGRSYEQYF.

This rearrangement joins TRBV19 to TRBJ2-3; D not certain. The ends were cut back, 7 bases at V and 1 base at J, with 15 bases in the middle. Germline-derived CDR1 and CDR2 are LNHDA and SQIVND (reference sequence). This CDR3 has 15 amino acids. The CDR3 spells CASKPHGLGTDTQYF. CDR3 bases: TGTGCCAGTAAACCCCACGGGCTAGGCACAGATACGCAGTATTTT.

The rearrangement joins TRBV5-5 to TRBJ1-2; D remains unclear. The CDR3 covers 13 residues. Germline CDR1 is SGHKS and CDR2 is YYEKEE (reference sequence). The V end was cut by 0 bases, the J end by 5 bases, with 8 bases between. CDR3 protein: CASSLDNSYGYTF. The DNA of the CDR3 is TGTGCCAGCAGCTTGGACAACTCATATGGCTACACCTTC.

The genes are TRBV10-3 and TRBJ2-6; no clear D gene. The ends were cut back, 5 bases at V and 0 bases at J, with 2 bases in the middle. Germline V gives CDR1 ENHRY, CDR2 SYGVKD. CDR3 size: 13 residues. The chain's CDR3 is CAISSSGANVLTF. CDR3 coding DNA: TGTGCCATCAGTTCCTCTGGGGCCAACGTCCTGACTTTC.

The V and J genes are TRBV6-6 and TRBJ2-1, with D hard to call. The germline V gene encodes CDR1 MNHNY and CDR2 SVGAGI (reference sequence). CDR3 length equals 16 residues. V was clipped by 1 base and J by 0 bases, with 10 bases between them. CDR3 nucleotides: TGTGCCAGCAGTTACTACCGGGCCAACTCCTACAATGAGCAGTTCTTC. Translated: CASSYYRANSYNEQFF.

This rearrangement joins TRBV5-1 to TRBJ1-4; D possibly corresponds to TRBD1 (6 bases). Germline CDR1 SGHRS, CDR2 YFSETQ. The V end lost 0 bases, the J end lost 8 bases, and 17 bases lay between the germline ends. The CDR3 runs to 16 residues. CDR3: CASSLEGTTRGEKLFF. The DNA for the CDR3 is TGCGCCAGCAGCTTGGAGGGGACAACTAGGGGGGAAAAACTGTTTTTT.

This clone was detected only a few times. This rearrangement joins TRBV11-2 to TRBJ1-6; D is ambiguous. Between the trimmed V and J ends, which lost 5 bases and 13 bases, there was a span of 15 bases. In germline, CDR1 is SGHAT, CDR2 FQNNGV. The CDR3 loop spans 13 amino acids. DNA of the CDR3: TGTGCCAGCAGCGAACAGCTCACGGGTCCCCTCCACTTT. Its protein product is CASSEQLTGPLHF.

V and J are TRBV5-4 and TRBJ2-7; 7 nucleotides agree with TRBD2. This CDR3 contains 16 residues. Germline CDR1 SGHNT, CDR2 YYREEE (reference sequence). Trimming cost V 4 bases and J 1 base; bases outside gene matches: 11. The CDR3: CASSPGGGRSSYEQYF. The CDR3 DNA sequence: TGTGCCAGCAGCCCGGGGGGTGGGCGGAGTTCCTACGAGCAGTACTTC.

The chain recombines TRBV7-2 with TRBJ1-5, with a tentative D call TRBD1 (6 bases). The germline V gene encodes CDR1 SGHTA and CDR2 FQGNSA. With 5 bases removed from V and 2 bases from J, the gap between germline ends came to 10 bases. The length of the CDR3 is 14 residues. The CDR3 spells CASSLRQGNQPQHF. CDR3 nucleotides: TGTGCCAGCAGCCTTAGACAGGGCAATCAGCCCCAGCATTTT. Filled out from reference TRBV7-2 and TRBJ1-5, the complete variable domain reads GAGVSQSPSNKVTEKGKDVELRCDPISGHTALYWYRQSLGQGLEFLIYFQGNSAPDKSGLPSDRFSAERTGGSVSTLTIQRTQQEDSAVYLCASSLRQGNQPQHFGDGTRLSIL.

V gene TRBV19 combines with J gene TRBJ1-5, with a tentative D call TRBD1 (5 bases). V lost 7 bases to trimming and J lost 2 bases, with 21 bases between them. CDR3 length equals 17 residues. Germline assignment: CDR1 LNHDA and CDR2 SQIVND (reference sequence). CDR3 sequence reads: CASTSRGIGAGNQPQHF. CDR3 DNA: TGTGCCAGTACCTCAAGAGGGATAGGGGCTGGCAATCAGCCCCAGCATTTT.

The rearrangement links TRBV28 to TRBJ2-1, with TRBD2 identical over 8 bases. Trimming removed 4 bases from V and 4 bases from J; junction bases left unmatched: 9. The CDR3 spans 16 residues. Germline CDR1 and CDR2: MDHEN and SYDVKM. CDR3 sequence: CASSSIGSGVYNEQFF. As DNA, the CDR3 is TGTGCCAGCAGTTCCATTGGTAGCGGGGTGTACAATGAGCAGTTCTTC.

The CDR3 DNA sequence: TGTGCCAGCAGCAAAGGACAGGGCCTTAATGAAAAACTGTTTTTT. It translates to CASSKGQGLNEKLFF. The chain joins TRBV2 to TRBJ1-4; 8 nucleotides agree with TRBD1. Germline assignment: CDR1 SNHLY and CDR2 FYNNEI. The CDR3 is made up of 15 amino acids. With V trimmed by 6 bases and J by 4 bases, 7 bases remained unmatched.

Of note for this clone: Other DNA sequences in this sample translate to the same CDR3. The J gene is TRBJ1-5, the V gene TRBV19; D unresolved. The CDR3 runs 14 residues. CDR1 is LNHDA and CDR2 is SQIVND in the germline V gene (reference sequence). The germline V and J ends were trimmed by 2 bases and 0 bases, with 5 bases remaining between them. The CDR3 sequence: CASSIRGSNQPQHF. Written as DNA, the CDR3 is TGTGCCAGTAGTATAAGAGGTAGCAATCAGCCCCAGCATTTT.

The chain recombines TRBV5-1 with TRBJ2-5; perhaps TRBD2 as D (7 bases). Germline CDR1 SGHRS, CDR2 YFSETQ. This CDR3 region has 16 residues. V gave up 5 bases and J gave up 4 bases, with 21 bases separating them. CDR3 protein: CASRKSGGGGRETQYF. The CDR3 nucleotides are TGCGCCAGCAGAAAATCCGGGGGCGGGGGTAGAGAGACCCAGTACTTC.

V is TRBV28 and J is TRBJ1-1; D remains unclear. Germline CDR1 MDHEN, CDR2 SYDVKM. The germline V and J ends were trimmed by 2 bases and 4 bases, with 5 bases remaining between them. The CDR3 covers 12 residues. For the CDR3, the DNA is TGTGCCAGCAGTTTAAGTGGCACTGAAGCTTTCTTT. Amino acid sequence: CASSLSGTEAFF.

This chain uses TRBV18 with TRBJ1-2; TRBD1 is a possible D gene (5 bases). This CDR3 region has 17 residues. Trimming took 3 bases from V and 1 from J, leaving 18 bases between them. The V gene's germline CDR1 is KGHSH and CDR2 LQKENI. The CDR3 loop is CASSPYNRVDSNYGYTF. The CDR3 coding sequence is TGTGCCAGCTCACCGTACAATCGTGTCGACAGTAACTATGGCTACACCTTC.

The V and J genes are TRBV6-5 and TRBJ1-5, with 9 nucleotides matching TRBD1. V shed 9 bases and J 5 bases; nucleotides not matched to a gene: 8. CDR3 length equals 14 residues. Germline values: CDR1 MNHEY, CDR2 SVGAGI. The CDR3 DNA follows: TGTGCCAGTTTTCCGGGACAGGGAGATCAGCCCCAGCATTTT. Amino acids: CASFPGQGDQPQHF.

The chain is built from TRBV19 and TRBJ2-2; D is ambiguous. Germline lookup yields CDR1 LNHDA and CDR2 SQIVND (reference sequence). The CDR3 sequence is 13 residues long. Between the trimmed V and J ends, which lost 0 bases and 7 bases, there was a span of 6 bases. The CDR3 DNA follows: TGTGCCAGTAGTATAGACATGAACGGGGAGCTGTTTTTT. It encodes CASSIDMNGELFF.

The chain joins TRBV6-6 to TRBJ1-1, with D tentatively TRBD1 (6 bases). In germline, CDR1 is MNHNY, CDR2 SVGAGI (reference sequence). V lost 5 bases to trimming and J lost 3 bases, with 10 bases between them. The CDR3 consists of 13 residues. The CDR3 DNA follows: TGTGCCAGCAGTAATTCAGGGGACACTGAAGCTTTCTTT. The encoded protein is CASSNSGDTEAFF.

This chain joins TRBV6-2 or TRBV6-3 and TRBJ1-5; D may be TRBD1 (5 bases). Trimming removed 3 bases from V and 5 bases from J, with 11 bases in between. CDR1 is MNHEY and CDR2 is SVGEGT in the germline V gene. CDR3 length: 14 residues. This CDR3 reads CASSYGGTYQPQHF. Written as DNA, the CDR3 is TGTGCCAGCAGTTATGGGGGGACTTATCAGCCCCAGCATTTT.